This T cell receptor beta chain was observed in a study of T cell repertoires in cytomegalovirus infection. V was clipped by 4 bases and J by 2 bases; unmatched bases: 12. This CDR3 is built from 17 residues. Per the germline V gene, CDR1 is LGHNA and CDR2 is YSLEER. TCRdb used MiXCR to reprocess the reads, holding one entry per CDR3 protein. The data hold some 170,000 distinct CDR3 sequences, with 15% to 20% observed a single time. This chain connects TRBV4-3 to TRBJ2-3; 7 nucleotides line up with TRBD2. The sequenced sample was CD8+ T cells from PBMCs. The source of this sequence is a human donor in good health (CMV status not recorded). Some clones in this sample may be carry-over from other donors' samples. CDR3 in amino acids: CASSPDTGGGSTDTQYF. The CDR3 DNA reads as TGCGCCAGCAGCCCGGACACTGGCGGGGGATCCACAGATACGCAGTATTTT.